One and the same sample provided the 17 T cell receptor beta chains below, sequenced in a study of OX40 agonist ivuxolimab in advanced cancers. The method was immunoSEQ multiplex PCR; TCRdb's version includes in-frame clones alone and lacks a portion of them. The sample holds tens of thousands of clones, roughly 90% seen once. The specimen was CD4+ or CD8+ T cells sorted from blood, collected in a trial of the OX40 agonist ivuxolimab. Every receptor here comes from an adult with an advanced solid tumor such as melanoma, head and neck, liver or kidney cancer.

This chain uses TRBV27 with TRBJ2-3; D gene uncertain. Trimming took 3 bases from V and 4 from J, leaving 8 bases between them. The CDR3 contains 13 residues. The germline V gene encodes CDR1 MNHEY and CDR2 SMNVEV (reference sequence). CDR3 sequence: CASSFVAADTQYF. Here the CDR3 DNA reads TGTGCCAGCAGTTTCGTAGCTGCAGATACGCAGTATTTT.

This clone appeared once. CDR3 coding DNA: TGTGCCAGCAGCCCCAACACCGAACCCACTGAAGCTTTCTTT. Protein: CASSPNTEPTEAFF. This chain uses TRBV14 with TRBJ1-1; D is uncertain. Germline-derived CDR1 and CDR2 are SGHDN and FVKESK. The CDR3 extends over 14 amino acids. V lost 4 bases, J lost 4 bases, and 13 bases lay in between.

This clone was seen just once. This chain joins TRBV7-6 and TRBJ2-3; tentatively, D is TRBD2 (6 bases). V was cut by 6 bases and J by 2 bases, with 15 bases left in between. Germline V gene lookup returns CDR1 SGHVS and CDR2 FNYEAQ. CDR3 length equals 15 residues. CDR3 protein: CASRHSGEATDTQYF. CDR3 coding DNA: TGTGCCAGCAGACATAGCGGTGAAGCCACAGATACGCAGTATTTT.

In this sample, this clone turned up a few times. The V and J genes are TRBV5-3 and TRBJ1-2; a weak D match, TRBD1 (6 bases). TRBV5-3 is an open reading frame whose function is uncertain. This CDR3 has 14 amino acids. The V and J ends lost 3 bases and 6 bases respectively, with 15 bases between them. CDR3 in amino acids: CARSCTTGINGYTF. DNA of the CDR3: TGTGCCAGAAGCTGCACTACAGGGATCAATGGCTACACCTTC.

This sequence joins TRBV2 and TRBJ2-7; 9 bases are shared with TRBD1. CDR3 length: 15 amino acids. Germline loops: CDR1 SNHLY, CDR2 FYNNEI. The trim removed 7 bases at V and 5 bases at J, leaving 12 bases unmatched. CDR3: CASTRTTGTGNEQYF. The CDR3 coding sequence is TGTGCCAGCACTCGAACGACCGGGACAGGGAACGAGCAGTACTTC.

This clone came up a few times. CDR3 nucleotides: TGTGCCAGCAGCTTGAGGAGCGCAAGGGGAAAATACAATGAGCAGTTCTTC. Translating gives CASSLRSARGKYNEQFF. V gene TRBV5-4 combines with J gene TRBJ2-1; weak D call: TRBD1 (5 bases). The CDR3 has 17 amino acids. Germline V gene lookup returns CDR1 SGHNT and CDR2 YYREEE (reference sequence). Trimming left V 1 base short and J 4 bases short, with 18 bases between. The full variable domain, in which reference TRBV5-4 and TRBJ2-1 provide the parts outside the CDR3, is ETGVTQSPTHLIKTRGQQVTLRCSSQSGHNTVSWYQQALGQGPQFIFQYYREEENGRGNFPPRFSGLQFPNYSSELNVNALELDDSALYLCASSLRSARGKYNEQFFGPGTRLTVL.

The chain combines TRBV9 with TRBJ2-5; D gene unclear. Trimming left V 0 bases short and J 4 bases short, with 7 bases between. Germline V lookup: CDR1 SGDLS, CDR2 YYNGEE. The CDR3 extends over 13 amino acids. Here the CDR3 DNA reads TGTGCCAGCAGCGTAGATTCGGGAGAGACCCAGTACTTC. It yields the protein CASSVDSGETQYF.

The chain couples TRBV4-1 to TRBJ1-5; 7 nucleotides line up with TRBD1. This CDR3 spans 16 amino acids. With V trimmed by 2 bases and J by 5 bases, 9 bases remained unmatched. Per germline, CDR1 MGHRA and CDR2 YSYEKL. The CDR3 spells CASSQQRGLRDQPQHF. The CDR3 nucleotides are TGCGCCAGCAGCCAACAGAGGGGGCTTCGGGATCAGCCCCAGCATTTT.

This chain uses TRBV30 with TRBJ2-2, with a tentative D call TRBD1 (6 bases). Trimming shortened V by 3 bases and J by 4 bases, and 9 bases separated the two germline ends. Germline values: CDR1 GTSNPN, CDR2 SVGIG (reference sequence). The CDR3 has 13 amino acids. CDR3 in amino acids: CAWRDSGTGELFF. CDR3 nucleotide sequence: TGTGCCTGGAGGGACAGTGGCACCGGGGAGCTGTTTTTT. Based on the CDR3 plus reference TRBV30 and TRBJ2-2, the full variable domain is SQTIHQWPATLVQPVGSPLSLECTVEGTSNPNLYWYRQAAGRGLQLLFYSVGIGQISSEVPQNLSASRPQDRQFILSSKKLLLSDSGFYLCAWRDSGTGELFFGEGSRLTVL.

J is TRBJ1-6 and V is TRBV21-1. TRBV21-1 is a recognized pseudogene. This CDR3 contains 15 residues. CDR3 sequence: CASSIQGGILSPLHF. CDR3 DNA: TGTGCCAGCAGCATCCAGGGAGGAATTCTTTCACCCCTCCACTTT.

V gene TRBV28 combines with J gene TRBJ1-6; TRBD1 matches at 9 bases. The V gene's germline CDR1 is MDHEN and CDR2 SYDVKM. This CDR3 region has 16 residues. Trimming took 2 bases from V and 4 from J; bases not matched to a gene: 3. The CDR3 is CASSLTGGTYNSPLHF. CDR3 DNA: TGTGCCAGCAGTTTAACAGGGGGCACGTATAATTCACCCCTCCACTTT.

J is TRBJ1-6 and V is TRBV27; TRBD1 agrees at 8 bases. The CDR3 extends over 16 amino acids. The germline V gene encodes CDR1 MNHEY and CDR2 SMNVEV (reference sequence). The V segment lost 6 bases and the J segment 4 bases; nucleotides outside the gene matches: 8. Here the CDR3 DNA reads TGTGCCAGCAGAAGGACAGGGAGGGGATATAATTCACCCCTCCACTTT. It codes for CASRRTGRGYNSPLHF.

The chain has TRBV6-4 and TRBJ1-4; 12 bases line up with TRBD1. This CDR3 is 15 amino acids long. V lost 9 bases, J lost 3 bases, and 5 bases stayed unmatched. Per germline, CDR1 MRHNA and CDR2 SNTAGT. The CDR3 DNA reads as TGTGCCAGGCGGGACAGGGGGCTGGCTAATGAAAAACTGTTTTTT. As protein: CARRDRGLANEKLFF.

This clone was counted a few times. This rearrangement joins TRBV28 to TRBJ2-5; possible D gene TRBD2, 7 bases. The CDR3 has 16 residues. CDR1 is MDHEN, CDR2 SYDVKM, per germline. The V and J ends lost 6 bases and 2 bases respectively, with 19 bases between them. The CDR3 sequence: CASRRYGGAPQETQYF. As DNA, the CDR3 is TGTGCCAGCAGGCGATATGGGGGGGCCCCACAAGAGACCCAGTACTTC.

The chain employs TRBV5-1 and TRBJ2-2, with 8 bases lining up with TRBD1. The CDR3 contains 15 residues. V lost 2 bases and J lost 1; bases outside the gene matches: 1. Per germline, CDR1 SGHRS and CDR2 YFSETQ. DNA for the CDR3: TGCGCCAGCAGCTTTGGGACAGGGAACACCGGGGAGCTGTTTTTT. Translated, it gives CASSFGTGNTGELFF.

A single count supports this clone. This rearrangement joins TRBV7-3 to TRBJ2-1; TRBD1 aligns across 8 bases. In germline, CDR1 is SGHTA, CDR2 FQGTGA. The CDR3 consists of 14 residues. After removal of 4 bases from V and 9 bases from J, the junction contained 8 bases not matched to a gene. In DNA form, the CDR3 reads TGTGCCAGCAGCTCAAAAGGACAGGGTATTGAGCAGTTCTTC. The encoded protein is CASSSKGQGIEQFF.

The CDR3 DNA reads TGTGCCAGCAGCCCCGAGGGGCCCGGGGAGCTGTTTTTT. Its translation: CASSPEGPGELFF. The chain employs TRBV7-3 and TRBJ2-2, with D perhaps given as TRBD1 or TRBD2 (5 bases each). With 5 bases removed from V and 6 bases from J, the gap between germline ends came to 10 bases. The CDR3 is made up of 13 amino acids. CDR1 is SGHTA and CDR2 is FQGTGA in the germline V gene.